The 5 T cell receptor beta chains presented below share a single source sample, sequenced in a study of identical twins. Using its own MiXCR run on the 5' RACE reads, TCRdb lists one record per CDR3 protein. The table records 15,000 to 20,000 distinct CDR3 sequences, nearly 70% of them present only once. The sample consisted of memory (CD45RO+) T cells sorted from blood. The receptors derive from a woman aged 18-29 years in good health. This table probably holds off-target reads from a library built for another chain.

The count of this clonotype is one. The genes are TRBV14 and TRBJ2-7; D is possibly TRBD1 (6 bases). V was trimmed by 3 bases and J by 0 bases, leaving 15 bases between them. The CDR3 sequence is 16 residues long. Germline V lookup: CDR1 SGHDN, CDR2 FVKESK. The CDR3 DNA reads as TGTGCCAGCAGCCATGGCGGGCAGGGGTACTCCTACGAGCAGTACTTC. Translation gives CASSHGGQGYSYEQYF.

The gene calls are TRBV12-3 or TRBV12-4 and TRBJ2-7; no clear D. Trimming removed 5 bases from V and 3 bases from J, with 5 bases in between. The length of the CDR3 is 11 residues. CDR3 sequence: CASSRFYEQYF. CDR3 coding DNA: TGTGCCAGCAGTCGATTCTACGAGCAGTACTTC.

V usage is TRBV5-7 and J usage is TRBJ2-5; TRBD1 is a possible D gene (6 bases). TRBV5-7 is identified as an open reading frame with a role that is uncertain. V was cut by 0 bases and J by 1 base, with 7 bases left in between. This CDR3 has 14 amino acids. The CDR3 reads CASSLGDTQETQYF. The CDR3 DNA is TGTGCCAGCAGCTTGGGGGACACCCAAGAGACCCAGTACTTC.

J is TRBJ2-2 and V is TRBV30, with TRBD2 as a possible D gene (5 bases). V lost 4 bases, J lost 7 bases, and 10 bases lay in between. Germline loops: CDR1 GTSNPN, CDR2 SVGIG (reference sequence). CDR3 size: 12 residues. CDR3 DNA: TGTGCCTGGAACCGGGATAACGGGGAGCTGTTTTTT. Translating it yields CAWNRDNGELFF.

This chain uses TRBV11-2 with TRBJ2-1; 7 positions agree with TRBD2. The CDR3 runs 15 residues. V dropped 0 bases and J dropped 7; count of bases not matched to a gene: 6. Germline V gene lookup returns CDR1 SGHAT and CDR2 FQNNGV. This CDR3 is CASSLESTSRNEQFF. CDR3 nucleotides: TGTGCCAGCAGCTTAGAATCGACTAGCAGGAATGAGCAGTTCTTC. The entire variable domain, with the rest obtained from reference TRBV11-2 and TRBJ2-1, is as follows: EAGVAQSPRYKIIEKRQSVAFWCNPISGHATLYWYQQILGQGPKLLIQFQNNGVVDDSQLPKDRFSAERLKGVDSTLKIQPAKLEDSAVYLCASSLESTSRNEQFFGPGTRLTVL.